One sample yielded the 32 T cell receptor beta chains listed below, sequenced in a study of T cell responses to AZD1222 COVID-19 vaccine. Repertoires were generated with immunoSEQ multiplex PCR, while TCRdb's copy carries only in-frame clones and drops some. Counted here are some 90,000 clones, 80% to 90% occurring once; the ten biggest clones make up more than 7%. The material sequenced was peripheral blood, taken on day 0 of AZD1222 vaccination. These receptor sequences come from an adult in good health.

The rearrangement links TRBV5-1 to TRBJ1-3; D perhaps matches TRBD1 (6 bases). The germline CDR1 and CDR2 sequences are SGHRS and YFSETQ. This CDR3 is built from 13 residues. V was pared by 4 bases and J by 4 bases, with 9 bases between. The CDR3 DNA is TGCGCCAGCAGCCGGGGGGCCGGAAACACCATATATTTT. This codes for CASSRGAGNTIYF.

This clone was counted once. The chain links TRBV12-5 to TRBJ1-4; D uncertain. V dropped 2 bases and J dropped 8 bases, with 12 bases sitting between them. In germline, CDR1 is LGHNT, CDR2 FRNRAP. The CDR3 is 14 residues long. CDR3 DNA sequence: TGTGCTAGTGGTTTGAGGCTCCACGGGGAAAAACTGTTTTTT. Translating it yields CASGLRLHGEKLFF.

The CDR3 DNA reads TGTGCCAGCAGCTCCTCTAGCGGGAGGGCCACCGGGGAGCTGTTTTTT. Translation: CASSSSSGRATGELFF. The rearrangement joins TRBV7-2 to TRBJ2-2, with 12 bases that match TRBD2. In germline, CDR1 is SGHTA, CDR2 FQGNSA. The V and J ends lost 4 bases and 4 bases, in that order; junction bases with no gene match: 4. The CDR3 contains 16 residues.

V and J are TRBV6-1 and TRBJ2-7, with D unclear. Trimming removed 3 bases at V and 1 base at J, with 10 bases between. The CDR3 sequence is 14 residues long. Germline CDR1 and CDR2: MNHNS and SASEGT. CDR3 nucleotides: TGTGCCAGCAGTGATTATACGGCATCCTACGAGCAGTACTTC. It is translated as CASSDYTASYEQYF.

The chain couples TRBV2 to TRBJ2-4, with D tentatively TRBD1 (6 bases). CDR3 length: 14 amino acids. With 4 bases removed from V and 7 bases from J, the gap between germline ends came to 14 bases. In germline, CDR1 is SNHLY, CDR2 FYNNEI. In nucleotides, the CDR3 is TGTGCCAGCAGTGTAGAGGACAGCGTGAACATTCAGTACTTC. Protein product: CASSVEDSVNIQYF.

This chain connects TRBV2 to TRBJ2-7, with 10 bases lining up with TRBD1. Germline CDR1 is SNHLY and CDR2 is FYNNEI. The J segment lost 2 bases and the V segment lost 6 bases, leaving 4 bases of the junction unmatched. There are 14 residues in the CDR3. As DNA, the CDR3 is TGTGCCAGCAGACCCGGGACAGGGGCCTACGAGCAGTACTTC. It codes for CASRPGTGAYEQYF. Combining the CDR3 with reference TRBV2 and TRBJ2-7 gives the whole variable domain EPEVTQTPSHQVTQMGQEVILRCVPISNHLYFYWYRQILGQKVEFLVSFYNNEISEKSEIFDDQFSVERPDGSNFTLKIRSTKLEDSAMYFCASRPGTGAYEQYFGPGTRLTVT.

The chain employs TRBV7-6 and TRBJ1-5, with D perhaps TRBD1 (5 bases). From germline, CDR1 is SGHVS and CDR2 FNYEAQ. With 1 base removed from V and 2 bases from J, the gap between germline ends came to 9 bases. The CDR3 consists of 15 residues. The CDR3 bases are TGTGCCAGCAGCTTAGGACAGTCCGGCAATCAGCCCCAGCATTTT. Its translation: CASSLGQSGNQPQHF.

The chain recombines TRBV5-4 with TRBJ2-3; D remains ambiguous. Looked up from germline, CDR1 is SGHNT and CDR2 is YYREEE (reference sequence). Trimming took 4 bases from V and 0 from J, leaving 15 bases between them. The CDR3 extends over 16 amino acids. The CDR3 DNA reads TGTGCCAGCAGCCATAACCCCAGCTCTAGCACAGATACGCAGTATTTT. Protein: CASSHNPSSSTDTQYF.

V is TRBV6-5 and J is TRBJ2-1; possible D gene TRBD1, 6 bases. Trimming cost V 0 bases and J 12 bases, with 12 bases left between them. CDR1 is MNHEY and CDR2 is SVGAGI in the germline V gene. This CDR3 has 13 residues. CDR3 sequence: CASSYSGQLVQFF. As DNA, the CDR3 is TGTGCCAGCAGTTACTCGGGACAACTTGTGCAGTTCTTC.

This sequence joins TRBV20-1 and TRBJ1-2; D is ambiguous. The CDR3 length is 12 residues. The V gene lost 3 bases and the J gene lost 0 bases, with 5 bases spanning the gap. Germline assignment: CDR1 DFQATT and CDR2 SNEGSKA (reference sequence). CDR3 amino acids: CSASPTNYGYTF. The CDR3 DNA follows: TGCAGTGCTAGTCCAACTAACTATGGCTACACCTTC.

This chain joins TRBV6-6 and TRBJ2-7, with 15 bases that match TRBD2. The V gene's germline CDR1 is MNHNY and CDR2 SVGAGI (reference sequence). V was pared by 5 bases and J by 3 bases, with 8 bases of the junction left unmatched. This CDR3 has 17 amino acids. CDR3 residues: CASSPGLAGGVLYEQYF. Here the CDR3 DNA reads TGTGCCAGCAGTCCCGGACTAGCGGGAGGGGTTCTCTACGAGCAGTACTTC.

This chain links TRBV21-1 with TRBJ2-2; no DNA check was done on the table's D call, TRBD2. TRBV21-1 is flagged as a pseudogene. The CDR3 is 14 amino acids. The CDR3 is CASSLGEYTGELFF. The CDR3 nucleotides read TGTGCCAGCAGTCTCGGGGAGTACACCGGGGAGCTGTTTTTT.

The chain combines TRBV30 with TRBJ2-5; perhaps TRBD2 as D (5 bases). Per the germline V gene, CDR1 is GTSNPN and CDR2 is SVGIG (reference sequence). The CDR3 runs 12 residues. Trimming left V 1 base short and J 5 bases short, with 8 bases between. In DNA, the CDR3 is TGTGCCTGGAGTGCCACTAGGGAGACCCAGTACTTC. It codes for CAWSATRETQYF. Full variable domain (remainder filled in from reference TRBV30 and TRBJ2-5): SQTIHQWPATLVQPVGSPLSLECTVEGTSNPNLYWYRQAAGRGLQLLFYSVGIGQISSEVPQNLSASRPQDRQFILSSKKLLLSDSGFYLCAWSATRETQYFGPGTRLLVL.

The chain is built from TRBV29-1 and TRBJ2-7; perhaps TRBD1 as D (5 bases). Germline V CDR1 and CDR2: SQVTM, ANQGSEA. V dropped 4 bases and J dropped 1 base, with 17 bases sitting between them. The CDR3 spans 15 residues. CDR3 region: CSVGVTQGPSYEQYF. The CDR3 coding sequence is TGCAGCGTTGGAGTAACTCAGGGTCCATCCTACGAGCAGTACTTC.

V usage is TRBV24-1 and J usage is TRBJ1-5; D is unresolved. V dropped 0 bases and J dropped 5 bases, with 7 bases sitting between them. Per the germline V gene, CDR1 is KGHDR and CDR2 is SFDVKD. The CDR3 spans 14 residues. DNA for the CDR3: TGTGCCACCAGTGATTTGAACAGCCATCAGCCCCAGCATTTT. Its protein product is CATSDLNSHQPQHF.

This rearrangement joins TRBV5-1 to TRBJ2-1, with 7 nucleotides matching TRBD2. The CDR3 covers 14 residues. J lost 3 bases, V lost 5 bases, and 5 bases had no gene match. CDR1 and CDR2 from the germline V gene are SGHRS and YFSETQ. CDR3 DNA sequence: TGCGCCAGCAGTGGGTCTAGCGGCTACAATGAGCAGTTCTTC. Amino acid sequence: CASSGSSGYNEQFF. The full variable domain, in which reference TRBV5-1 and TRBJ2-1 provide the parts outside the CDR3, is KAGVTQTPRYLIKTRGQQVTLSCSPISGHRSVSWYQQTPGQGLQFLFEYFSETQRNKGNFPGRFSGRQFSNSRSEMNVSTLELGDSALYLCASSGSSGYNEQFFGPGTRLTVL.

CDR3 sequence: CASSLRGPTYEQYF. In DNA, the CDR3 is TGTGCCAGCAGTTTGAGGGGGCCTACCTACGAGCAGTACTTC. The chain is built from TRBV28 and TRBJ2-7, with TRBD1 identical over 7 bases. The germline CDR1 and CDR2 sequences are MDHEN and SYDVKM. CDR3 size: 14 residues. The junction had 4 bases not matched to a gene; V was cut back by 3 bases and J by 2 bases.

For this clone: Additional DNA sequences in this sample encode the identical CDR3. The J gene is TRBJ2-2, the V gene TRBV9; TRBD1 is a possible D gene (5 bases). CDR1 is SGDLS, CDR2 YYNGEE, per germline. This CDR3 has 14 residues. Between the trimmed V and J ends, which lost 2 bases and 3 bases, there was a span of 8 bases. The CDR3 DNA follows: TGTGCCAGCAGCGTCCTAGGGGACACCGGGGAGCTGTTTTTT. Translation: CASSVLGDTGELFF.

The rearrangement joins TRBV27 to TRBJ2-7, with D perhaps given as TRBD1 or TRBD2 (5 bases each). The CDR3 covers 14 residues. Per germline, CDR1 MNHEY and CDR2 SMNVEV (reference sequence). Trimming shortened V by 3 bases and J by 0 bases, and 9 bases separated the two germline ends. This chain's CDR3 is CASSFGTTSYEQYF. CDR3 DNA: TGTGCCAGCAGTTTTGGGACCACCTCCTACGAGCAGTACTTC.

The rearrangement links TRBV4-3 to TRBJ2-1; 10 nucleotides agree with TRBD2. Per the germline V gene, CDR1 is LGHNA and CDR2 is YSLEER. The CDR3 is made up of 14 amino acids. Unmatched junction bases numbered 3, after V lost 4 bases and J lost 6 bases. CDR3 nucleotides: TGCGCCAGCAGCCTCCGGACTAGCGGCAATGAGCAGTTCTTC. Its translation is CASSLRTSGNEQFF.

V is TRBV5-4 and J is TRBJ1-2; tentatively, D is TRBD1 (6 bases). Trimming cost V 0 bases and J 8 bases, with 11 bases left between them. CDR3 length: 13 amino acids. Per the germline V gene, CDR1 is SGHNT and CDR2 is YYREEE (reference sequence). The CDR3 loop is CASSLDRGSGYTF. The CDR3 coding sequence is TGTGCCAGCAGCTTGGATAGGGGGTCCGGCTACACCTTC.

The chain has TRBV24-1 and TRBJ2-2; 8 bases map to TRBD1. This CDR3 has 16 residues. Germline CDR1 is KGHDR and CDR2 is SFDVKD. Losses at the gene ends were 7 bases for V and 3 bases for J; bases not matched to a gene: 9. CDR3 DNA sequence: TGTGCCACCAGCACGACAGGGGAAGATGACACCGGGGAGCTGTTTTTT. Amino acid sequence: CATSTTGEDDTGELFF.

This chain connects TRBV25-1 to TRBJ1-4; possibly TRBD1 for D (6 bases). CDR3 length: 15 amino acids. Trimming removed 1 base from V and 4 bases from J, with 10 bases in between. In germline, CDR1 is MGHDK, CDR2 SYGVNS. CDR3 coding DNA: TGTGCCAGCAGTGAATGGGGCAGGGGTAATGAAAAACTGTTTTTT. Translating gives CASSEWGRGNEKLFF.

This sequence joins TRBV4-2 and TRBJ2-1; 12 bases are a match to TRBD2. The germline CDR1 and CDR2 sequences are LGHNA and YNFKEQ. The CDR3 runs 16 residues. The V segment lost 4 bases and the J segment 7 bases; nucleotides outside the gene matches: 8. The CDR3 coding sequence is TGTGCCAGCAGCCCCCCCCTAGCGGGAGGGGGAAATGAGCAGTTCTTC. Translation gives CASSPPLAGGGNEQFF.

The chain links TRBV5-1 to TRBJ2-5; a possible D gene is TRBD2 (5 bases). Germline V gives CDR1 SGHRS, CDR2 YFSETQ. Trimming pared 3 bases from V and 5 bases from J, leaving 17 bases between. The CDR3 contains 15 residues. CDR3 protein: CASSSGSWDGETQYF. The DNA of the CDR3 is TGCGCCAGCAGCTCGGGGTCCTGGGATGGGGAGACCCAGTACTTC.

J is TRBJ2-1 and V is TRBV19, with 8 bases lining up with TRBD2. Looked up from germline, CDR1 is LNHDA and CDR2 is SQIVND (reference sequence). J was trimmed by 4 bases and V by 5 bases; bases with no gene match: 10. There are 16 residues in the CDR3. The DNA for the CDR3 is TGTGCCAGTAGTCTGCCGGAGTCGGGAGGGTACAATGAGCAGTTCTTC. It is translated as CASSLPESGGYNEQFF.

The chain is built from TRBV14 and TRBJ2-1, with 7 bases matching TRBD1. The V gene end was trimmed by 4 bases and the J gene end by 6 bases; junction bases not matched to a gene: 3. This CDR3 has 13 amino acids. The germline gives CDR1 SGHDN, CDR2 FVKESK. DNA of the CDR3: TGTGCCAGCAGCCCCCGACAGGGCAATGAGCAGTTCTTC. It specifies CASSPRQGNEQFF.

V is TRBV7-9 and J is TRBJ1-3; perhaps TRBD1 as D (5 bases). The CDR3 runs to 16 residues. Between the trimmed V and J ends, which lost 5 bases and 1 base, there was a span of 15 bases. Per the germline V gene, CDR1 is SEHNR and CDR2 is FQNEAQ (reference sequence). This chain's CDR3 is CASSLLGELSGNTIYF. The DNA for the CDR3 is TGTGCCAGCAGCCTTCTAGGGGAATTATCTGGAAACACCATATATTTT.

This clone was counted only a few times. The chain has TRBV7-9 and TRBJ2-1; D gene uncertain. Germline-derived CDR1 and CDR2 are SEHNR and FQNEAQ (reference sequence). This CDR3 comprises 17 residues. The V gene lost 1 base and the J gene lost 4 bases, with 17 bases spanning the gap. CDR3 bases: TGTGCCAGCAGCTTAGGAGTTTGGCACTACCCTTACAATGAGCAGTTCTTC. Amino acid sequence: CASSLGVWHYPYNEQFF.

V usage is TRBV12-3 or TRBV12-4 and J usage is TRBJ1-2; no firm D call. Trimming took 2 bases from V and 4 from J, leaving 5 bases between them. This CDR3 region has 12 residues. CDR3 nucleotides: TGTGCCAGCAGTTTATCCAGCTATGGCTACACCTTC. This encodes CASSLSSYGYTF.

The V and J genes are TRBV27 and TRBJ2-5; TRBD2 matches 9 bases. J was trimmed by 2 bases and V by 4 bases; bases with no gene match: 5. Germline V gene data show CDR1 as MNHEY and CDR2 as SMNVEV (reference sequence). The CDR3 runs 15 residues. The CDR3 DNA reads TGTGCCAGCAGTTCGCGACTAGCGGCACAAGAGACCCAGTACTTC. Its protein product is CASSSRLAAQETQYF.

The sample holds a few counts of this clone. This sequence joins TRBV6-5 and TRBJ1-6, with 10 bases matching TRBD1. With 6 bases clipped from V and 9 bases from J, the junction kept 8 bases outside the gene matches. The CDR3 spans 15 residues. The germline V gene has CDR1 MNHEY and CDR2 SVGAGI. For the CDR3, the DNA is TGTGCCAGCAGGACTCCGGGACAGGGGATTTCACCCCTCCACTTT. Its translation is CASRTPGQGISPLHF.